The rows below give T cell receptor beta chains drawn from one sample of a study of blood T cell repertoires in COVID-19. Clones were read by immunoSEQ multiplex PCR, and TCRdb kept only the in-frame ones, dropping some. Of more than 85,000 clones listed, around 82% are singletons. Specimen: peripheral blood. The receptors were sampled from a human donor in a cohort sampled during active or convalescent COVID-19. CDR3s include the opening cysteine and the closing phenylalanine or tryptophan. A D gene is named only where the DNA matches it firmly. Size is stated for part of the rows, as once, few or many counts, or as a class when the clone is expanded.

>.|TRBJ1-1|.|TRBV28|17
CASSYLFGDSIRTEAFF
TGTGCCAGCAGTTATTTGTTCGGGGATTCCATAAGGACTGAAGCTTTCTTT
>.|TRBJ1-6|TRBD1|TRBV27|15
CASSLIRQGYSPLHF
TGTGCCAGCAGTCTTATCCGACAGGGCTATTCACCCCTCCACTTT
>.|TRBJ2-5|TRBD2|TRBV6-6|15
CASSRSGTSEETQYF
TGTGCCAGCAGCCGATCCGGGACTAGCGAAGAGACCCAGTACTTC
>.|TRBJ2-5|TRBD2|TRBV5-1|15
CASSNAGGAGETQYF
TGCGCCAGCAGCAATGCGGGGGGGGCAGGAGAGACCCAGTACTTC
>.|TRBJ2-2|.|TRBV2|15
CASSESRLNTGELFF
TGTGCCAGCAGTGAATCAAGACTGAACACCGGGGAGCTGTTTTTT
>.|TRBJ2-7|TRBD2|TRBV24-1|14
CATSRTAGASEQYF
TGTGCCACCAGTCGAACTGCGGGAGCGAGTGAGCAGTACTTC
>few|TRBJ1-1|TRBD1|TRBV5-4|16
CASSTGQGVGNTEAFF
TGTGCCAGCAGCACCGGACAGGGTGTGGGGAACACTGAAGCTTTCTTT
>.|TRBJ2-3|.|TRBV7-7|14
CASSVTGKSDTQYF
TGTGCTAGCAGCGTAACAGGGAAGTCAGATACGCAGTATTTT
>few|TRBJ2-1|TRBD2|TRBV11-2|15
CASSFLAGSYNEQFF
TGTGCCAGCAGCTTCCTAGCGGGGTCCTACAATGAGCAGTTCTTC
>.|TRBJ1-2|.|TRBV6-5|12
CASGRANYGYTF
TGTGCCAGCGGTCGAGCTAACTATGGCTACACCTTC